The 28 T cell receptor beta chains listed next were all sequenced from one sample in a study of T cell responses to AZD1222 COVID-19 vaccine. Sequenced by immunoSEQ multiplex PCR; TCRdb stores in-frame clones only, minus some. This sample carries about 110,000 clones, roughly nine tenths of them seen once, and the ten largest clones take 1% to 1.5%. This material consisted of peripheral blood, taken on day 0 of AZD1222 vaccination. Receptor source: an adult in good health.

The chain uses TRBV10-3 and TRBJ2-3, with 9 bases that match TRBD1. The J segment lost 1 base and the V segment lost 4 bases, leaving 9 bases of the junction unmatched. The CDR3 runs 17 residues. Germline-derived CDR1 and CDR2 are ENHRY and SYGVKD. This CDR3 reads CAISVPPRDRGTDTQYF. The CDR3 nucleotides read TGTGCCATCAGTGTTCCACCTCGGGACAGGGGCACAGATACGCAGTATTTT.

The CDR3 loop reads CASSSDGRRGSTDTQYF. DNA of the CDR3: TGTGCCAGCAGCTCCGACGGGAGGAGGGGCAGCACAGATACGCAGTATTTT. The chain employs TRBV7-2 and TRBJ2-3; 7 bases are a match to TRBD2. CDR3 length: 17 amino acids. V lost 4 bases and J lost 0; bases outside the gene matches: 10. The germline V gene encodes CDR1 SGHTA and CDR2 FQGNSA.

This rearrangement joins TRBV27 to TRBJ2-3; 7 positions match TRBD1. The germline V gene has CDR1 MNHEY and CDR2 SMNVEV (reference sequence). V gave up 3 bases and J gave up 8 bases; unmatched junction bases: 5. CDR3 length equals 13 residues. The CDR3 DNA follows: TGTGCCAGCAGTTTCTCAGGGGGTCGTACGCAGTATTTT. Translated: CASSFSGGRTQYF.

The gene calls are TRBV3-1 (or the pseudogene TRBV3-2) and TRBJ2-7, with 8 positions matching TRBD1. Germline V CDR1 and CDR2: LGHDT, YNNKEL (reference sequence). There are 15 residues in the CDR3. Germline trimming cut 5 bases from V and 3 bases from J; bases unmatched to any gene: 9. In DNA form, the CDR3 reads TGTGCCAGCAGCTCCCTAAGGGACAGGAGCTACGAGCAGTACTTC. Amino acids: CASSSLRDRSYEQYF.

This sequence joins TRBV6-4 and TRBJ2-1; no clear D gene. Deletions cut 0 bases from V and 4 bases from J, with 10 bases between. The germline V gene encodes CDR1 MRHNA and CDR2 SNTAGT. This CDR3 has 15 amino acids. The CDR3 DNA reads as TGTGCCAGCAGTGACTCCCGGGTAGGGTACAATGAGCAGTTCTTC. This translates into CASSDSRVGYNEQFF.

The chain recombines TRBV18 with TRBJ1-1, with unresolved D. CDR1 and CDR2 from the germline V gene are KGHSH and LQKENI. CDR3 length: 12 residues. Between the trimmed V and J ends, which lost 7 bases and 0 bases, there was a span of 6 bases. The CDR3 DNA is TGTGCCAGCTTGCAGATGAACACTGAAGCTTTCTTT. It encodes CASLQMNTEAFF.

This chain connects TRBV27 to TRBJ2-7, with 16 bases matching TRBD2. The CDR3 totals 18 residues. V lost 0 bases and J lost 1; bases outside the gene matches: 3. Germline V gene lookup returns CDR1 MNHEY and CDR2 SMNVEV (reference sequence). In DNA form, the CDR3 reads TGTGCCAGCAGTTTATCCCAGGGACTAGCGGGAGGGTCCTACGAGCAGTACTTC. Protein sequence: CASSLSQGLAGGSYEQYF.

The chain has TRBV28 and TRBJ1-2, with 12 bases that match TRBD1. Germline CDR1 reads MDHEN; CDR2 reads SYDVKM. The ends lost 2 bases at V and 1 base at J; junction bases unmatched: 5. This CDR3 contains 17 residues. This CDR3 reads CASSLAGTGGDNYGYTF. CDR3 nucleotides: TGTGCCAGCAGTTTAGCCGGGACAGGGGGCGATAACTATGGCTACACCTTC.

V usage is TRBV27 and J usage is TRBJ1-2; D is possibly TRBD1 (5 bases). This CDR3 has 13 residues. V was pared by 4 bases and J by 8 bases, with 14 bases between. Per germline, CDR1 MNHEY and CDR2 SMNVEV (reference sequence). The CDR3 nucleotides are TGTGCCAGCAGTTACTCGGGGGGTTTCGGCTACACCTTC. It is translated as CASSYSGGFGYTF.

The V call is TRBV30, the J call TRBJ2-7; 7 nucleotides align to TRBD1. Per the germline V gene, CDR1 is GTSNPN and CDR2 is SVGIG (reference sequence). The CDR3 has 15 amino acids. Germline trimming cut 3 bases from V and 4 bases from J; bases unmatched to any gene: 12. CDR3 in amino acids: CAWRKEAGGLYEQYF. CDR3 DNA: TGTGCCTGGAGGAAGGAGGCAGGGGGTTTGTACGAGCAGTACTTC.

This clone showed up just once. The chain links TRBV7-6 to TRBJ2-7, with D maybe TRBD1 (6 bases). V dropped 5 bases and J dropped 3 bases, with 14 bases sitting between them. Looked up from germline, CDR1 is SGHVS and CDR2 is FNYEAQ. The CDR3 runs 14 residues. In DNA, the CDR3 is TGTGCCAGCAGCCTGGATACAGGGTTCTACGAGCAGTACTTC. Residues: CASSLDTGFYEQYF.

The V and J genes are TRBV7-2 and TRBJ2-7, with no clear D. This CDR3 is 12 amino acids long. The germline gives CDR1 SGHTA, CDR2 FQGNSA. Trimming took off 5 bases at V and 0 bases at J, with 5 bases between the two ends. This CDR3 reads CASSQSSYEQYF. CDR3 nucleotides: TGTGCCAGCAGCCAAAGCTCCTACGAGCAGTACTTC.

V gene TRBV15 combines with J gene TRBJ2-1; the match to TRBD1 covers 10 bases. This CDR3 is built from 14 residues. CDR1 LNHNV and CDR2 YYDKDF come from the germline V gene (reference sequence). V lost 4 bases, J lost 8 bases, and 5 bases stayed unmatched. The CDR3 here is CATSMGQGRHEQFF. The DNA of the CDR3 is TGTGCCACCAGCATGGGACAGGGGAGGCATGAGCAGTTCTTC.

The chain uses TRBV6-2 or TRBV6-3 and TRBJ1-5; D may be TRBD1 (5 bases). The CDR3 totals 19 residues. V shed 2 bases and J shed 4 bases, with 24 bases lying between them. Germline V CDR1 and CDR2: MNHEY, SVGEGT. The CDR3 spells CASSYGEFRGARRNQPQHF. Here the CDR3 DNA reads TGTGCCAGCAGTTACGGGGAATTTCGTGGGGCCCGTCGGAATCAGCCCCAGCATTTT.

V usage is TRBV6-2 or TRBV6-3 and J usage is TRBJ2-7; 10 bases fit TRBD2. CDR1 and CDR2 (germline): MNHEY, SVGEGT. Germline trimming cut 5 bases from V and 0 bases from J; bases unmatched to any gene: 4. This CDR3 spans 15 amino acids. The DNA for the CDR3 is TGTGCCAGCAGTACTTCTAGCGGGGGCTCCTACGAGCAGTACTTC. Translation gives CASSTSSGGSYEQYF.

Regarding this clone: Mismatch with germline at one junction end may stem from a read error. The chain has TRBV19 and TRBJ1-2; a weak D match, TRBD1 (5 bases). CDR1 and CDR2 from the germline V gene are LNHDA and SQIVND (reference sequence). CDR3 length equals 13 residues. CDR3 DNA: TGTGCCAGTAGTATGAGGGGTAACTATGGTTACACCTTC. Translating it yields CASSMRGNYGYTF.

V is TRBV5-1 and J is TRBJ1-1; D unresolved. The germline V gene has CDR1 SGHRS and CDR2 YFSETQ. The CDR3 is made up of 14 amino acids. V lost 0 bases, J lost 4 bases, and 10 bases lay in between. CDR3 in DNA: TGCGCCAGCAGCTTGGTGGCAGACGGCACTGAAGCTTTCTTT. Translated: CASSLVADGTEAFF.

The V gene is TRBV30, the J gene TRBJ1-2; TRBD1 aligns across 8 bases. V shed 8 bases, J shed 2 bases, and the junction held 10 bases outside the gene matches. The CDR3 totals 14 residues. Germline assignment: CDR1 GTSNPN and CDR2 SVGIG (reference sequence). CDR3 in amino acids: CAASLWTGNYGYTF. The CDR3 region has the DNA TGTGCCGCCAGCTTATGGACAGGGAACTATGGCTACACCTTC.

This clone showed up just once. The chain is built from TRBV5-4 and TRBJ1-1, with D possibly TRBD1 on 6 matching bases. Trimming pared 2 bases from V and 3 bases from J, leaving 14 bases between. Germline V gene data show CDR1 as SGHNT and CDR2 as YYREEE (reference sequence). This CDR3 has 15 amino acids. The CDR3 loop reads CASSLTGRGDTEAFF. As DNA, the CDR3 is TGTGCCAGCAGCTTAACAGGTAGGGGGGACACTGAAGCTTTCTTT.

This clone came up once. The chain is built from TRBV28 and TRBJ2-1, with D possibly TRBD2 on 5 matching bases. Trimming stripped 5 bases from V and 14 bases from J, with 22 bases between. The CDR3 runs 14 residues. Germline V gene data show CDR1 as MDHEN and CDR2 as SYDVKM. In DNA, the CDR3 is TGTGCCAGCAGTACATCGAGGGAGATCAATCGGGAGTTCTTC. Its protein is CASSTSREINREFF.

The genes are TRBV29-1 and TRBJ2-7; D remains ambiguous. The V gene lost 1 base and the J gene lost 5 bases, with 12 bases spanning the gap. The CDR3 loop spans 13 amino acids. Germline CDR1 and CDR2: SQVTM and ANQGSEA. DNA for the CDR3: TGCAGCGTTGAAGTAGGGTCCCGGGACGAGCAGTACTTC. Translation gives CSVEVGSRDEQYF.

The V and J genes are TRBV7-2 and TRBJ1-3; D gene unclear. The ends were cut back, 0 bases at V and 0 bases at J, with 6 bases in the middle. CDR1 SGHTA and CDR2 FQGNSA come from the germline V gene. The CDR3 totals 15 residues. The CDR3 protein is CASSLARISGNTIYF. CDR3 nucleotide sequence: TGTGCCAGCAGCTTAGCAAGGATCTCTGGAAACACCATATATTTT.

The chain recombines TRBV11-3 with TRBJ2-7; 8 bases match TRBD1. The length of the CDR3 is 15 residues. Trimming removed 5 bases from V and 4 bases from J; junction bases left unmatched: 10. Germline V lookup: CDR1 SGHNT, CDR2 YENEEA. For the CDR3, the DNA is TGTGCCAGCAGCCCCCGGACAGGGAGTCTGTACGAGCAGTACTTC. Translation gives CASSPRTGSLYEQYF.

Only one count was recorded for this clone. The CDR3 is CASSFTYRVYNEQFF. CDR3 coding DNA: TGTGCCAGCAGTTTTACGTACAGGGTTTACAATGAGCAGTTCTTC. The chain is built from TRBV28 and TRBJ2-1; D possibly corresponds to TRBD1 (6 bases). V was clipped by 3 bases and J by 4 bases, with 13 bases between them. There are 15 residues in the CDR3. The germline CDR1 and CDR2 sequences are MDHEN and SYDVKM.

This rearrangement joins TRBV29-1 to TRBJ1-2, with 7 bases matching TRBD1. From germline, CDR1 is SQVTM and CDR2 ANQGSEA. V lost 6 bases and J lost 3; bases outside the gene matches: 7. The CDR3 extends over 13 amino acids. The DNA of the CDR3 is TGCAGCGTGTACCGGGACAGTTACTATGGCTACACCTTC. It yields the protein CSVYRDSYYGYTF.

The V call is TRBV6-5, the J call TRBJ2-7; 8 bases are a match to TRBD1. Germline values: CDR1 MNHEY, CDR2 SVGAGI. Trimming took 1 base from V and 4 from J; bases not matched to a gene: 6. The CDR3 is 15 amino acids. This CDR3 is CASSYLGQGLYEQYF. CDR3 DNA sequence: TGTGCCAGCAGTTACTTAGGACAGGGCCTTTACGAGCAGTACTTC.

The genes are TRBV4-3 and TRBJ2-2; D may be TRBD2 (6 bases). Deletions cut 0 bases from V and 1 base from J, with 12 bases between. The CDR3 is 17 residues long. CDR1 LGHNA and CDR2 YSLEER come from the germline V gene. CDR3 sequence (DNA): TGCGCCAGCAGCCAAGATTGGAGGGAGTGGAACACCGGGGAGCTGTTTTTT. Amino acids: CASSQDWREWNTGELFF.

The chain is built from TRBV4-2 and TRBJ1-4; D gene uncertain. CDR3 length equals 17 residues. Germline V gives CDR1 LGHNA, CDR2 YNFKEQ. Trimming shortened V by 0 bases and J by 0 bases, and 11 bases separated the two germline ends. The CDR3 here is CASSQDSSRATNEKLFF. CDR3 nucleotides: TGTGCCAGCAGCCAAGACTCCTCGAGGGCAACTAATGAAAAACTGTTTTTT.